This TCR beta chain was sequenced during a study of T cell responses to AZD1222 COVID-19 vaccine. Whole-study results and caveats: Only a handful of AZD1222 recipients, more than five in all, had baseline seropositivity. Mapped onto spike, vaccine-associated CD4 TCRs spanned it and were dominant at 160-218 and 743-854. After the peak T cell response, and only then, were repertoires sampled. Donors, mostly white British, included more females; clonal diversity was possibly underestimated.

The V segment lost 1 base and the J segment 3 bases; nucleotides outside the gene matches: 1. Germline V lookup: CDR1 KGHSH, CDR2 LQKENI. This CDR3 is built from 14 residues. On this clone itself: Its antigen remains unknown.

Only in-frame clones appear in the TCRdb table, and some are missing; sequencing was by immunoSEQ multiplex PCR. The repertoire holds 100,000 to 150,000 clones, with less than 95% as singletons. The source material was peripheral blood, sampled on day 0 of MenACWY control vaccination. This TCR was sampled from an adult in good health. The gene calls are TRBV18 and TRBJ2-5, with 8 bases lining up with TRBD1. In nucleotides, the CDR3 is TGTGCCAGCTCACCACTGGGACAGGAAGAGACCCAGTACTTC. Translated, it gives CASSPLGQEETQYF. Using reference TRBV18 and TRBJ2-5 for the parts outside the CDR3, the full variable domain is NAGVMQNPRHLVRRRGQEARLRCSPMKGHSHVYWYRQLPEEGLKFMVYLQKENIIDESGMPKERFSAEFPKEGPSILRIQQVVRGDSAAYFCASSPLGQEETQYFGPGTRLLVL.